This T cell receptor beta chain was documented in a study of cytomegalovirus exposure and HLA in healthy donors. 13 Jbeta primers and 60 Vbeta primers were used for the PCR. Assay: immunoSEQ multiplex PCR; the TCRdb copy retains only in-frame clones and omits some. In the table there are about 110,000 clones, 65% to 85% of which are singletons. Germline lookup yields CDR1 LNHDA and CDR2 SQIVND (reference sequence). After removal of 5 bases from V and 5 bases from J, the junction contained 10 bases not matched to a gene. The CDR3 loop spans 15 amino acids. The receptor was isolated from a man younger than 40 in good health and CMV-seropositive. Sequenced sample: PBMCs. The chain employs TRBV19 and TRBJ1-2, with TRBD1 matching 8 bases. The CDR3 loop reads CASSPSTGARYGYTF. The CDR3 bases are TGTGCCAGTAGTCCCTCGACAGGGGCTAGGTATGGCTACACCTTC. Full variable domain (outside the CDR3, taken from reference TRBV19 and TRBJ1-2): DGGITQSPKYLFRKEGQNVTLSCEQNLNHDAMYWYRQDPGQGLRLIYYSQIVNDFQKGDIAEGYSVSREKKESFPLTVTSAQKNPTAFYLCASSPSTGARYGYTFGSGTRLTVV.